This T cell receptor (beta chain) was found in a study of blood T cells in healthy people across ages (dated by TCRdb to about 2015). Some background on the complete study: In model experiments, roughly one uniquely barcoded TCR beta cDNA molecule per two T cells was captured by template switching. Age-related changes in TCR beta repertoire diversity were measured in the study by deep sequencing normalized with unique cDNA molecular identifiers. Using the same blood draw, the study looked at two additional independent replicas of 1 million unique cDNA reads for two donors, one aged 18 to 30 and the other aged 80 or older. Donors were grouped into four age groups: young (average about 15 years), middle-aged (roughly 38), aged (62) and long-lived (approximately 81). To avoid experimental bias, donors of different ages were spread randomly across the sequencing lanes. The investigation overall reported the following: Compared with the aged group, the long-lived group had more naive CD4+ T cells, fewer expanded clones and increased TCR diversity, suggesting age selection. As age increased, observed TCR beta diversity per million T cells dropped in a roughly linear way, and a significant reduction was already evident by age around 41. Observed TCR beta diversity correlated strongly with the percentage of naive T cells measured by flow cytometry. Because the CMV infection status of the donors was unknown, age-related changes in expanded clonotypes may potentially have been confounded. Conclusive comparison of naive and antigen-experienced compartments was prevented by the profiling of bulk unsorted PBMCs. Estimates of total diversity from one million sequenced T cells were regarded as lower bounds and underestimates.

Library preparation used 5' RACE. TCRdb lists the instrument as Illumina HiSeq 2500. A second PCR of roughly 7 to 12 cycles was run with a J-beta primer mix and a sample-barcoded 5' primer. A template-switch 5' adaptor carrying 12 random nucleotides introduced a unique molecular identifier onto each TCR beta cDNA molecule. At least 2.5 million CDR3-containing paired-end reads were obtained from each sample. All of the RNA was converted into first-strand cDNA using the Mint cDNA synthesis kit, with a TRBC-specific oligonucleotide serving as the primer. All cDNA was treated with uracil-DNA glycosylase and then went through a first 18-cycle PCR with the universal primers M1SS and BC2_uni_R. The authors' pipeline ran thus. For normalization, 1 million high-quality reads, each with a distinct molecular identifier, were randomly selected from each sample. Instead of being binned into consensus sequences, reads with shared molecular identifiers were discarded. CDR3 identification, clonotype clustering and error correction used MiTCR with a Q25 quality threshold and the strictest error-elimination algorithm. A nonparametric unseen species model with Euler transformation was used to estimate a lower bound on total TCR beta diversity. Using fastp trimming at Q25 and MiXCR clonotype assembly, TCRdb reanalyzed the public sequencing data and kept in-frame beta chains. Entries are consolidated by CDR3 protein sequence, retaining the most common genes and DNA. It is TCRdb's table, rather than the study itself, that gives the V and J calls and clone size. This sample gives 800,000 to 950,000 distinct CDR3 sequences in total; 40% to 60% of them show up just once. Around 15% of the sample lies in the top ten.

The roughly 37 donors, aged about 6 to 95 years, were systemically healthy Caucasian individuals from Russia. Ten milliliters of peripheral blood were drawn from each donor into EDTA-treated Vacutainer tubes. Ficoll-Paque density-gradient centrifugation was used to isolate PBMCs, with at least 6.5 million per sample. Trizol reagent was used to extract total RNA from the PBMCs, yielding at least 6 micrograms per sample. For every donor, an aliquot of PBMCs went through flow cytometry to measure the percentages of naive CD45RAhigh/CD27high T cells. At the junction V is shortened by 1 base and J by 7 bases; bases outside the gene matches: 7. CDR1 is given as SGHTA and CDR2 as FQGNSA, both from the germline V gene. From cysteine to phenylalanine, the CDR3 is 15 amino acids long. The sequence is cut down to CDR3 DNA, 45 bases in frame from base 1. Notes on this clonotype: What antigen it recognizes has not been identified. Base qualities are not recorded, but no much larger clone differs from it by a single base.

Here the chain combines TRBV7-2 and TRBJ2-1; TRBD2 aligns with 7 central bases. The source of this sequence is a man aged 25 to 40 in good health. Sequences were obtained from blood. The nucleotide sequence reads as follows: TGTGCCAGCAGCTTAGTGGGCGGGGGTACGAATGAGCAGTTCTTC. Translated, it reads CASSLVGGGTNEQFF.